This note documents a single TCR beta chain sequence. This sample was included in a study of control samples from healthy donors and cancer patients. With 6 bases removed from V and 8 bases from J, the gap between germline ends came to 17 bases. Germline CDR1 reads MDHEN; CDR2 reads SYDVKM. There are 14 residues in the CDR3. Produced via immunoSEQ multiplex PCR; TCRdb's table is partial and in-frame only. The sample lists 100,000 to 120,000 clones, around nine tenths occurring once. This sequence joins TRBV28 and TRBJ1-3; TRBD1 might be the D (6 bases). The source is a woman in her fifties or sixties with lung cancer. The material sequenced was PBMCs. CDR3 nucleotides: TGTGCCAGCAGCCTGGGACATGGGAAGGACACCATATATTTT. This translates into CASSLGHGKDTIYF.